These 3 T cell receptor beta chains were all obtained from the same sample, sequenced in a study of vaccination and CD4 T cells after COVID-19. Sequencing of the DNA from cultured CD4+ T cells was carried out with the Oncomine TCR Beta short-read assay. Each CDR3 protein is one row after TCRdb ran MiXCR on the PCR reads. The data contain 15,000 to 20,000 distinct CDR3 sequences, approximately 57% of them singletons. No antigens are known for them. Treatment meaning: roughly nine-day PBMC culture with coronavirus spike peptide pools or control peptides (ViraFEST assay). Material: CD4+ T cells from blood, cultured in vitro, obtained before SARS-CoV-2 vaccination. The receptors here all came from a human donor who had recovered from COVID-19.

V and J are TRBV2 and TRBJ1-5, with 8 bases fitting TRBD1. Germline lookup yields CDR1 SNHLY and CDR2 FYNNEI. The trim removed 7 bases at V and 4 bases at J, leaving 15 bases unmatched. This CDR3 contains 17 residues. The CDR3 spells CASMYGTGLGGNQPQHF. In DNA form, the CDR3 reads TGTGCCAGCATGTACGGGACAGGCCTTGGAGGGAATCAGCCCCAGCATTTT.

The chain recombines TRBV6-2 or TRBV6-3 with TRBJ2-1; D possibly corresponds to TRBD1 (5 bases). Germline CDR1 and CDR2: MNHEY and SVGEGT. The CDR3 totals 13 residues. CDR3 in DNA: TGTGCGGGGCGCCTTACGCCATACAATGAGCAGTTCTTC. It specifies CAGRLTPYNEQFF.

V usage is TRBV20-1 and J usage is TRBJ2-2, with TRBD1 identical over 10 bases. The CDR3 has 16 amino acids. The germline V gene encodes CDR1 DFQATT and CDR2 SNEGSKA (reference sequence). V shed 2 bases and J 6 bases; nucleotides not matched to a gene: 9. CDR3 DNA: TGCAGTGCTAGAACCCGGGACAGGGGTCGAGCCGGGGAGCTGTTTTTT. This gives the protein CSARTRDRGRAGELFF.